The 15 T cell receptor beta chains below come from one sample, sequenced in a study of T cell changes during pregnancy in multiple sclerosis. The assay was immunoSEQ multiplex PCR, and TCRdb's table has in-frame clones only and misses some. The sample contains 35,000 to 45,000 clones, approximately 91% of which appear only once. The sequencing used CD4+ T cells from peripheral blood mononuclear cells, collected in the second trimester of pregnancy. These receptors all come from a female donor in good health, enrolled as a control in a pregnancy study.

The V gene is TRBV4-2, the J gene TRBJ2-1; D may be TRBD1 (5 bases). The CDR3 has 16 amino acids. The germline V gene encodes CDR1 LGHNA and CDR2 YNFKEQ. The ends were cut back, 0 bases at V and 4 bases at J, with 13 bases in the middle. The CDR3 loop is CASSQEYRRKYNEQFF. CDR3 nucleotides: TGTGCCAGCAGCCAAGAGTACAGGCGGAAATACAATGAGCAGTTCTTC.

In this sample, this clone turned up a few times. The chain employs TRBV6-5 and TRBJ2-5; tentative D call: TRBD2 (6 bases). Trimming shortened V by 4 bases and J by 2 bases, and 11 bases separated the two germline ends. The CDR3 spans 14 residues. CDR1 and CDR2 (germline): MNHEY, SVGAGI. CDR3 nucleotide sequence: TGTGCCAGCAGTTTGGGACTGCAGCAAGAGACCCAGTACTTC. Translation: CASSLGLQQETQYF.

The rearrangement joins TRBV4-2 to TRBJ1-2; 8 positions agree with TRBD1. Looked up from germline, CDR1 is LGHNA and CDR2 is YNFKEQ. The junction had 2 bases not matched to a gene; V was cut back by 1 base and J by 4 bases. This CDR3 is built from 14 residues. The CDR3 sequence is CASSQGGQVYGYTF. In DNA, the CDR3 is TGTGCCAGCAGCCAAGGGGGACAGGTCTATGGCTACACCTTC.

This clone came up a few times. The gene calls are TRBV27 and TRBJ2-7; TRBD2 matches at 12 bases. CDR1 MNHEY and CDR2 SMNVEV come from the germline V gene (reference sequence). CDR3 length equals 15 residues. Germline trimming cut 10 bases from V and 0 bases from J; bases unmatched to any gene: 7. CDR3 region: CANSRTSGTSYEQYF. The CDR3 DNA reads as TGTGCCAACTCACGGACTAGCGGGACCTCCTACGAGCAGTACTTC.

This CDR3 is CASNSVAGVLKFF. The CDR3 DNA reads TGTGCCAGTAATTCGGTAGCGGGAGTCTTGAAGTTCTTC. J is TRBJ2-1 and V is TRBV19; 9 bases match TRBD2. Germline assignment: CDR1 LNHDA and CDR2 SQIVND (reference sequence). CDR3 size: 13 residues. V dropped 7 bases and J dropped 14; count of bases not matched to a gene: 12.

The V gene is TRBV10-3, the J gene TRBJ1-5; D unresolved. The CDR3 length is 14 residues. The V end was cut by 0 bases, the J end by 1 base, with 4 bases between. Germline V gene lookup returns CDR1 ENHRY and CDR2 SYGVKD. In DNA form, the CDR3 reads TGTGCCATCAGTGAGTCCCAGAGCAATCAGCCCCAGCATTTT. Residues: CAISESQSNQPQHF.

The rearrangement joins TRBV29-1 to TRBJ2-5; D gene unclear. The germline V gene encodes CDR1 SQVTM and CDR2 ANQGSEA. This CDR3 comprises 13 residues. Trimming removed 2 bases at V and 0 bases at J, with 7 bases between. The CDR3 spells CSVERRYQETQYF. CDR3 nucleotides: TGCAGCGTTGAACGTCGGTACCAAGAGACCCAGTACTTC.

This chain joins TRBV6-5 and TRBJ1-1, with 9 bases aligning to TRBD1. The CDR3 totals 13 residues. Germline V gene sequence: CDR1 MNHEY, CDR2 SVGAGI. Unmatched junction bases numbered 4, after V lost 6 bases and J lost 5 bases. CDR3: CASSRQGETEAFF. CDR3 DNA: TGTGCCAGCAGCCGACAGGGGGAGACTGAAGCTTTCTTT.

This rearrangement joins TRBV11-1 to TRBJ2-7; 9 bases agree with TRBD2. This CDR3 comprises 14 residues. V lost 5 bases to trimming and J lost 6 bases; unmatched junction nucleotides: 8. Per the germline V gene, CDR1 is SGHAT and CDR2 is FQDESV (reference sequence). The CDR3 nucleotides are TGTGCCAGCAGCGCCGGACTAGCGAGGCCCGAGCAGTACTTC. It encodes CASSAGLARPEQYF.

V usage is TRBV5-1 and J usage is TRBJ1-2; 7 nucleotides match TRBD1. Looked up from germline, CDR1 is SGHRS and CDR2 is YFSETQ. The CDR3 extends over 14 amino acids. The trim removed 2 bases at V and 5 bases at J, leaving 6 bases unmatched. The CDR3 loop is CASSFTGTDYGYTF. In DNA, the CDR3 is TGCGCCAGCAGCTTTACCGGGACAGATTATGGCTACACCTTC.

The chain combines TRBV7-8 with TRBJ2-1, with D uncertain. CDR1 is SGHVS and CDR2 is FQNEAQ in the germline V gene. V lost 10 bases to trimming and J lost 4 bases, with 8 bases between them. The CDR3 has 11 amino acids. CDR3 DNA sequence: TGTGCCATAGATTTGTACAATGAGCAGTTCTTC. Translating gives CAIDLYNEQFF.

The CDR3 reads CASRGTYSTDTQYF. Here the CDR3 DNA reads TGTGCCAGCAGGGGGACTTACAGCACAGATACGCAGTATTTT. This sequence joins TRBV6-5 and TRBJ2-3; D perhaps matches TRBD2 (6 bases). V was trimmed by 6 bases and J by 0 bases, leaving 10 bases between them. This CDR3 has 14 amino acids. Germline assignment: CDR1 MNHEY and CDR2 SVGAGI.

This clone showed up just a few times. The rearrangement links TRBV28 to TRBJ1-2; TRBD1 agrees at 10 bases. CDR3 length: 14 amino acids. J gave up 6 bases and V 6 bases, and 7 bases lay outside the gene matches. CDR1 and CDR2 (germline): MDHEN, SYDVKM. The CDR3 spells CASSFLDRGNGYTF. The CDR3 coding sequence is TGTGCCAGCAGCTTCCTGGACAGGGGGAATGGCTACACCTTC.

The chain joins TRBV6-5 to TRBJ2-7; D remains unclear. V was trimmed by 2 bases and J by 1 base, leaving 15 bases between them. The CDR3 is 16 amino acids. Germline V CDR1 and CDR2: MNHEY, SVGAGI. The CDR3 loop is CASSYTVAAGSYEQYF. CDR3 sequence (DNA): TGTGCCAGCAGTTACACCGTGGCTGCAGGTTCCTACGAGCAGTACTTC.

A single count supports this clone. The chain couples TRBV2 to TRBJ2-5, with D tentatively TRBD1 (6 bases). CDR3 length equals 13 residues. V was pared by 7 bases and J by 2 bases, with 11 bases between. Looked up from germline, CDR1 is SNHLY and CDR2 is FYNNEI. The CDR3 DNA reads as TGTGCCAGCAAACAGGGTGTTCAAGAGACCCAGTACTTC. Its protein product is CASKQGVQETQYF.